Sequencing of this TCR beta chain was carried out in a study of cytomegalovirus exposure and HLA in healthy donors (dated by TCRdb to about 2017). Looking at the study overall: In an earlier analysis of several hundred of the donors, roughly 300 Gb of sequence data and 117 million unique TCR beta sequences from 150 million to 200 million T cells were reported. An early release that covered roughly 600 HLA-typed donors contained approximately 300 gigabases of sequencing data and 65 million to 100 million unique TCR sequences. Of the roughly 410 genotyped donors, more than 75% were placed in the genetic ancestry cluster associated with self-reported Caucasian donors. The study aimed to test whether cataloging public T cell receptors could reveal signatures of past pathogen exposure. The study profiled the T cell repertoires of 666 subjects by immunosequencing and related them to cytomegalovirus serostatus. A separate validation cohort of roughly 130 different subjects was used in addition to the approximately 640-subject first cohort. To predict cytomegalovirus infection status, the study brought together high-throughput TCR immunosequencing, statistical association of individual TCRs with disease status, and machine learning. A later analysis re-analyzed previously published TCR beta repertoires from 660 or so donors and added high-resolution HLA genotyping to study TCR occurrence patterns. In the later analysis, no new phenotypic data were used to find candidate immune exposures; instead, reliance was placed on TCR beta sequences and their occurrence across donors. An earlier analysis of 587 of the donors applied high-throughput TCR beta sequencing to assess whether each TCR beta V gene segment acted as functional or pseudogenic. Donor age, sex, ethnicity and CMV serostatus were compiled alongside the repertoire data. Genome-wide SNP genotypes for about 65% of the roughly 670 donors were used in a later genetic analysis, which treated that subset as a discovery cohort. All discovery cohort repertoires had been generated using a single sequencing platform. HLA typing included class I and class II loci at four-digit resolution. The number of donors typed differed by locus, with roughly 629-640 for A, B, C, DRB1 and DQB1, more than 500 for DQA1, about 610 for DPA1, and some 440 for DPB1. A handful of DR-DQ haplotypes were handled as single units for association and clustering because linkage in the cohort was strong. On average, around 200,000 unique TCR beta nucleotide sequences were sequenced per donor among roughly 430 genotyped donors of the cohort, with roughly 19% of those sequences being non-productive. Beyond this particular receptor, the publication reports: Across donors, most TCR sequences were observed very rarely, whereas some public TCRs were present in many individuals. The authors suggested that the approach could potentially be extended to other disease states and immunological phenotypes. In a later genetic analysis, a missense DCLRE1C variant was associated with V-gene and J-gene trimming of TCR beta chains, and the association was replicated in an independent cohort. This cohort had only TCR beta chains sequenced, and the lack of alpha or paired-chain data limited which features could be detected. A further reported finding was that TCR beta sequences accurately predicted the HLA-A and HLA-B alleles for most subjects in the first cohort. Several of the top co-occurrence clusters appeared to be linked to parvovirus B19, influenza, CMV and Epstein-Barr virus, according to a later analysis. In vitro tests confirmed that a few of the cytomegalovirus-associated TCR beta chains recognize cytomegalovirus antigens. In both the original and validation cohorts, the classifier was reported to diagnose cytomegalovirus status with high specificity and sensitivity. A later analysis found that TCR association rates varied across HLA loci, with DRB1 alleles showing the most associated TCRs and HLA-C alleles the fewest. Because counts were too low, about 18 rarely observed V segments, including chromosome 9 orphons, were left out of the earlier analysis of 500 to 750 of the donors. In a later analysis, 15,000 to 20,000 TCR beta sequences were associated with specific HLA alleles at a false discovery rate of 0.05. Correlated functional status among segregating V segments might reflect linkage disequilibrium, but an unknown experimental factor could not be ruled out. The sequencing pipeline was judged likely to have produced a cluster of highly shared sequence variants as a technical artifact. In an earlier analysis of some 540 of the donors, most TCR beta V segments appeared in productive rearrangements about 87% or about 30% of the time, broadly matching IMGT annotations. A later analysis found that HLA-associated TCR beta chains were more clonally expanded and had lower generation probabilities than equally common non-associated chains. Most CMV-associated TCR beta chains appeared to be HLA-restricted in a later analysis, and the HLA associations seemed to be driven largely by CMV exposure. Presence/absence analyses assumed roughly uniform sequencing depth across donors, an assumption that may not hold. When HLA alleles, especially DR and DQ, strongly co-occurred, TCR associations were difficult to assign to individual alleles. In the study, approximately 160 TCR beta chains were listed as associated with cytomegalovirus. For the cohort, immune exposure information was limited to CMV serostatus. Compared with the approximately 720-donor mean, donors in an Asian-associated ancestry cluster had fewer N-insertions in productive TCRs, according to a later genetic analysis. Because HLA typing was missing for some donors at each locus, association tests included only the typed subset. Some IMGT-functional V segments, including TRBV6-2 and TRBV6-3, could not be told apart with the 87-base-pair reads, so those segments were excluded.

Receptor amplification or capture employed the immunoSEQ multiplex PCR assay. For the multiplex PCR, a mixture combining 60 forward primers for TCR Vbeta segments and 13 reverse primers for TCR Jbeta segments was used. The CDR3 region of rearranged TCR beta genes was amplified from genomic DNA with a multiplex PCR assay. The amplified TCR beta libraries were sequenced on the Illumina HiSeq System as 87-base-pair reads. The study's processing was this. Across the roughly 640 repertoires, a later analysis counted 75 million to 90 million unique TCR beta chains, approximately 12 million of which were shared by at least two donors. Raw reads were error-corrected and collapsed into unique sequences by a nearest-neighbor algorithm in which closely related sequences were merged to remove PCR and sequencing errors. CDR3 sequences were aligned to IMGT reference sequences to assign V, D and J gene segments. For a sequence to be retained, at least a six-nucleotide match to both a V gene segment and a J gene segment was required. A rearrangement counted as productive if the CDR3 had no stop codons and remained in frame with V and J, and every other rearrangement counted as non-productive. CDR3 was defined by IMGT convention, running from the second conserved V-encoded cysteine to the conserved J-encoded phenylalanine. In an earlier analysis of roughly 610 of the donors, sequences lacking an unambiguous match to a single V gene segment were excluded. In an earlier analysis of about 590 of the donors, a V segment was called functional when productive rearrangements were above 56.7%, and segregating when the standard deviation between donors exceeded 5%. A statistical classification framework was built for diagnosing cytomegalovirus status from the catalog of TCR beta chain sequences. V and J gene assignment, in a later analysis, came from comparing TCR nucleotide sequences with IMGT/GENE-DB human TR gene sequences. Using the TCRdist pipeline, a later analysis assigned CDR3 sequences along with most-parsimonious VDJ recombination scenarios. In a later analysis, every TCR beta chain was defined by the combination of its CDR3 amino acid sequence and its V-gene family, and reads without a unique V-gene family were dropped. As a way to deal with suspected cross-contamination and a sequencing artifact, a later analysis dropped 592 nucleotide sequences that were highly shared and had low generation probability. In a later analysis, a clonal expansion index for each public chain was calculated from normalized within-repertoire ranks of inferred template counts. A later analysis computed generation probabilities with a VDJ recombination model fitted to out-of-frame rearrangements, and checked the results against IGoR. A later analysis scored TCR-TCR, TCR-HLA and TCR-CMV co-occurrence with hypergeometric tests, applying a repertoire-size bias correction to TCR pairs. To estimate false discovery rates, a later analysis permuted the HLA or CMV assignments 20 times. A later analysis grouped co-occurring TCRs with DBSCAN, adding TCRdist sequence similarity when clustering within HLA-allele-positive subsets. Co-occurrence clustering excluded repertoires with fewer than 30,000 or more than 120,000 public chains, plus five with anomalous nucleotide sharing. This immuneACCESS table, as held by TCRdb, lists in-frame sequences with V and J called but not all clones. Of the missing ones, under half trace to an unresolved V gene in checked studies; the others have no known cause. V and J calls and clone size follow that table, whereas D and trimming were derived from the DNA. For this sample, the table gives around 40,000 clones. Of the sample, over 5.5% is held by the ten largest clones.

The cohort consisted of approximately 670 healthy bone marrow donors. At the time of sampling, all cohort members were nominally healthy, though unrecorded immune exposures were likely present. CMV serostatus was recorded as positive for 289 and negative for about 55% of the roughly 670 cohort members, whereas no CMV serostatus was recorded for the donor in question. A peripheral blood sample was collected from each donor, and TCR beta sequencing was performed on peripheral blood mononuclear cells. Genomic DNA extraction from the blood cell samples was performed with the Qiagen DNeasy Blood Extraction Kit. Per the germline V gene, SNHLY is the CDR1 and FYNNEI is the CDR2. Measured from the cysteine to the phenylalanine, the CDR3 is 16 residues long. The kept DNA is CDR3 alone, 48 bases in frame from the first base. Compared with germline, V lacks 6 bases and J lacks 1 base; bases without a gene match: 11.

A note on this clone: Its recognized antigen is unknown.

The receptor's source is a human donor in good health. The sample consisted of PBMCs. This receptor chain uses TRBV2 and TRBJ2-7; 8 bases in the junction line up with TRBD1. The DNA sequence is given as TGTGCCAGCAGCCAAGGGTTCGGGACAGGTTCCTACGAGCAGTACTTC. It encodes CASSQGFGTGSYEQYF.